Each of the 15 T cell receptor beta chains below was sequenced from the same sample in a study of STAT5B mutations in CD4+ large granular lymphocyte leukemia (dated by TCRdb to between 2021 and 2023). Library method: the immunoSEQ multiplex PCR assay. This is the immuneACCESS table as TCRdb keeps it, with only in-frame sequences that have V and J called. A part of the clones is gone; compared with another copy, unresolved V genes explain less than half, and the rest is unexplained. Across this sample there are tens of thousands of clones, with about 71% seen only once. Just under 2% of the sample belongs to the ten largest clones. The sequenced sample consisted of CD4+ T cells from blood buffy coats. These TCRs come from a human donor in good health.

This rearrangement joins TRBV18 to TRBJ2-7; D is undetermined. Trimming removed 0 bases at V and 7 bases at J, with 10 bases between. Germline-derived CDR1 and CDR2 are KGHSH and LQKENI. The CDR3 totals 13 residues. The CDR3 protein is CASSPPERQEQYF. CDR3 sequence (DNA): TGTGCCAGCTCACCACCGGAGAGGCAAGAGCAGTACTTC. The full variable domain, completed using reference TRBV18 and TRBJ2-7, is NAGVMQNPRHLVRRRGQEARLRCSPMKGHSHVYWYRQLPEEGLKFMVYLQKENIIDESGMPKERFSAEFPKEGPSILRIQQVVRGDSAAYFCASSPPERQEQYFGPGTRLTVT.

The chain is built from TRBV9 and TRBJ1-1, with D tentatively TRBD1 (6 bases). Looked up from germline, CDR1 is SGDLS and CDR2 is YYNGEE. The V end was cut by 3 bases, the J end by 7 bases, with 10 bases between. This CDR3 spans 12 amino acids. CDR3 region: CASSGTGNEAFF. CDR3 DNA: TGTGCCAGCAGCGGTACAGGGAATGAAGCTTTCTTT.

This clone was detected only a few times. The gene calls are TRBV7-2 and TRBJ1-5; D may be TRBD1 (5 bases). V lost 3 bases and J lost 0, with 12 bases in between. From germline, CDR1 is SGHTA and CDR2 FQGNSA. The CDR3 covers 16 residues. CDR3 sequence: CASSLAGWGSNQPQHF. CDR3 coding DNA: TGTGCCAGCAGCTTGGCAGGGTGGGGTAGCAATCAGCCCCAGCATTTT.

The count of this clone is one. The chain couples TRBV7-8 to TRBJ1-3; D possibly corresponds to TRBD1 (5 bases). Germline CDR1 and CDR2: SGHVS and FQNEAQ. Trimming removed 3 bases from V and 3 bases from J, with 15 bases in between. This CDR3 is 16 amino acids long. The chain's CDR3 is CASSFREGTVGNTIYF. The CDR3 nucleotides read TGTGCCAGCAGCTTCAGGGAGGGAACTGTTGGAAACACCATATATTTT.

This clone was recorded once. The chain carries TRBV11-2 and TRBJ2-3; D is perhaps TRBD2 (6 bases). Germline-derived CDR1 and CDR2 are SGHAT and FQNNGV. The ends were cut back, 4 bases at V and 8 bases at J, with 10 bases in the middle. The CDR3 is made up of 12 amino acids. The CDR3 loop is CASSSVGGTQYF. The CDR3 DNA reads as TGTGCCAGCAGCTCCGTGGGGGGTACGCAGTATTTT.

V and J are TRBV30 and TRBJ2-2; 8 bases agree with TRBD1. Trimming removed 2 bases from V and 2 bases from J; junction bases left unmatched: 4. The CDR3 loop spans 15 amino acids. Germline V lookup: CDR1 GTSNPN, CDR2 SVGIG (reference sequence). This CDR3 reads CAWSRDRGNTGELFF. The CDR3 DNA reads as TGTGCCTGGAGTCGCGACAGGGGTAACACCGGGGAGCTGTTTTTT. Filled out from reference TRBV30 and TRBJ2-2, the complete variable domain reads SQTIHQWPATLVQPVGSPLSLECTVEGTSNPNLYWYRQAAGRGLQLLFYSVGIGQISSEVPQNLSASRPQDRQFILSSKKLLLSDSGFYLCAWSRDRGNTGELFFGEGSRLTVL.

This clone showed up just once. The J gene is TRBJ1-6, the V gene TRBV5-5, with D maybe TRBD1 (5 bases). Looked up from germline, CDR1 is SGHKS and CDR2 is YYEKEE (reference sequence). This CDR3 has 15 residues. V dropped 0 bases and J dropped 8 bases, with 12 bases sitting between them. The CDR3 sequence: CASSLAGGDHSPLHF. CDR3 DNA: TGTGCCAGCAGCTTGGCTGGAGGGGATCATTCACCCCTCCACTTT.

The V gene is TRBV27, the J gene TRBJ2-5; D is ambiguous. The CDR3 contains 12 residues. Trimming shortened V by 5 bases and J by 5 bases, and 9 bases separated the two germline ends. Germline CDR1 reads MNHEY; CDR2 reads SMNVEV (reference sequence). The CDR3: CASSPPLETQYF. The CDR3 bases are TGTGCCAGCAGTCCGCCATTGGAGACCCAGTACTTC.

This clone has just a few counts. J is TRBJ1-5 and V is TRBV6-1, with unresolved D. Germline CDR1 reads MNHNS; CDR2 reads SASEGT. V was cut by 0 bases and J by 7 bases, with 4 bases left in between. CDR3 length: 12 residues. This CDR3 reads CASSEATQPQHF. For the CDR3, the DNA is TGTGCCAGCAGTGAAGCGACACAGCCCCAGCATTTT.

This clone was detected a few times. This chain uses TRBV10-3 with TRBJ1-1; 8 bases align to TRBD1. CDR1 is ENHRY, CDR2 SYGVKD, per germline. Germline trimming cut 10 bases from V and 3 bases from J; bases unmatched to any gene: 7. The CDR3 loop spans 13 amino acids. CDR3: CATEQGGDTEAFF. CDR3 coding DNA: TGTGCCACGGAACAGGGGGGTGACACTGAAGCTTTCTTT.

The CDR3 here is CASSSPLRGGTDTQYF. The CDR3 DNA reads TGTGCCAGCAGCTCCCCTTTAAGGGGGGGCACAGATACGCAGTATTTT. This sequence joins TRBV7-2 and TRBJ2-3; D may correspond to TRBD1 or TRBD2 (6 bases each). The germline V gene has CDR1 SGHTA and CDR2 FQGNSA. V was trimmed by 4 bases and J by 1 base, leaving 15 bases between them. The CDR3 is made up of 16 amino acids.

The V gene is TRBV6-5, the J gene TRBJ1-2; D unclear. This CDR3 is 16 amino acids long. V was shortened by 2 bases and J by 2 bases, with 15 bases between the two germline ends. The germline CDR1 and CDR2 sequences are MNHEY and SVGAGI. In nucleotides, the CDR3 is TGTGCCAGCAGTTACAGGTACGGCAGATCCAACTATGGCTACACCTTC. This gives the protein CASSYRYGRSNYGYTF.

This sequence joins TRBV19 and TRBJ1-1, with 8 bases identical to TRBD1. CDR1 LNHDA and CDR2 SQIVND come from the germline V gene (reference sequence). V lost 0 bases and J lost 6; bases outside the gene matches: 6. The length of the CDR3 is 15 residues. This CDR3 reads CASSIEYRGDSEAFF. The CDR3, as DNA: TGTGCCAGTAGTATAGAATACAGGGGGGACTCTGAAGCTTTCTTT. The full variable domain, with the rest looked up from reference TRBV19 and TRBJ1-1, is DGGITQSPKYLFRKEGQNVTLSCEQNLNHDAMYWYRQDPGQGLRLIYYSQIVNDFQKGDIAEGYSVSREKKESFPLTVTSAQKNPTAFYLCASSIEYRGDSEAFFGQGTRLTVV.

The CDR3 DNA reads TGCGCCAGCAGCTTGGTCGGGGTCGTTCAAGAGACCCAGTACTTC. It specifies CASSLVGVVQETQYF. V and J are TRBV5-1 and TRBJ2-5; D perhaps matches TRBD2 (5 bases). The CDR3 runs 15 residues. Trimming removed 0 bases from V and 2 bases from J, with 11 bases in between. Germline V gene data show CDR1 as SGHRS and CDR2 as YFSETQ.

This rearrangement joins TRBV6-6 to TRBJ1-2; tentative D call: TRBD1 (5 bases). The length of the CDR3 is 13 residues. Germline CDR1 MNHNY, CDR2 SVGAGI (reference sequence). V was pared by 4 bases and J by 6 bases, with 12 bases between. The CDR3 is CASSFATDHGYTF. DNA for the CDR3: TGTGCCAGCAGTTTCGCGACAGACCATGGCTACACCTTC.